This T cell receptor beta chain was sequenced in a study of Tregs in tolerant kidney transplant recipients. The wider study: Related graft donors supplied nonmyeloablative bone marrow transplants, and mixed chimerism was transient. Study-level points and caveats: Tregs expanded with activated donor B cells seemed most donor-specific.

Unstimulated Tregs (CD4+CD25+CD127-) and CD4+CD25- non-Tregs were sorted from PBMCs. Before regulatory T cell sorting, thawed PBMCs rested overnight at 37°C in 200 IU/ml IL-2. The data were produced by immunoSEQ multiplex PCR, yet TCRdb's version contains in-frame clones alone and is incomplete. The table has under 95,000 clones, around 90% seen once. The CDR3 extends over 15 amino acids. Germline CDR1 is MNHNY and CDR2 is SVGAGI (reference sequence). V was shortened by 4 bases and J by 3 bases, with 13 bases between the two germline ends. Notes on this clone: Its antigen is not identified.

The rearrangement joins TRBV6-6 to TRBJ1-5; the D is unclear. This sequence originates from a human donor who received a combined kidney and bone marrow transplant. Sequencing was performed on Tregs from blood, taken before the transplant. DNA for the CDR3: TGTGCCAGCAGTTTCGGACTTTCTTACAATCAGCCCCAGCATTTT. Its protein is CASSFGLSYNQPQHF.